The rows below give T cell receptor beta chains drawn from one sample of a study of T cell changes during pregnancy in multiple sclerosis. Repertoires were generated with immunoSEQ multiplex PCR, while TCRdb's copy carries only in-frame clones and drops some. The sample carries approximately 90,000 clones, around 94% recorded once. The sample consisted of peripheral blood, taken in the third trimester of pregnancy. The receptor set was obtained from a female donor with multiple sclerosis, enrolled in a pregnancy study. CDR3s include the opening cysteine and the closing phenylalanine or tryptophan. The D gene is left open where the match is weak. Rows may omit the clone size; those that give it use once, few, many or a size class.

clone size: few; J gene: TRBJ2-5; CDR3 length: 16; V gene: TRBV5-1; D gene: .; CDR3 protein: CASSLSPTLEAETQYF; CDR3 DNA: TGCGCCAGCAGCTTGAGTCCGACGCTTGAAGCGGAGACCCAGTACTTC
clone size: .; J gene: TRBJ1-1; CDR3 length: 14; V gene: TRBV4-1; D gene: .; CDR3 protein: CASSQGGGFTEAFF; CDR3 DNA: TGCGCCAGCAGCCAAGGGGGGGGGTTCACTGAAGCTTTCTTT
clone size: .; J gene: TRBJ1-3; CDR3 length: 13; V gene: TRBV7-2; D gene: TRBD1; CDR3 protein: CASSYGQGNTIYF; CDR3 DNA: TGTGCCAGCAGCTACGGACAGGGTAACACCATATATTTT
clone size: .; J gene: TRBJ1-3; CDR3 length: 14; V gene: TRBV25-1; D gene: .; CDR3 protein: CASSGDNSGNTIYF; CDR3 DNA: TGTGCCAGCAGTGGCGACAACTCTGGAAACACCATATATTTT
clone size: once; J gene: TRBJ1-2; CDR3 length: 13; V gene: TRBV7-9; D gene: .; CDR3 protein: CASSSGADYGYTF; CDR3 DNA: TGTGCCAGCAGCAGCGGGGCCGACTATGGCTACACCTTC
clone size: few; J gene: TRBJ1-5; CDR3 length: 14; V gene: TRBV10-1; D gene: TRBD1; CDR3 protein: CARGGSFGNQPQHF; CDR3 DNA: TGCGCCAGAGGGGGCTCGTTCGGGAATCAGCCCCAGCATTTT
clone size: .; J gene: TRBJ1-1; CDR3 length: 14; V gene: TRBV5-1; D gene: .; CDR3 protein: CASSFEPPGTEAFF; CDR3 DNA: TGCGCCAGCAGCTTCGAACCTCCGGGAACTGAAGCTTTCTTT
clone size: .; J gene: TRBJ2-7; CDR3 length: 17; V gene: TRBV29-1; D gene: TRBD1; CDR3 protein: CSVEDRDSEITPYEQYF; CDR3 DNA: TGCAGCGTTGAAGACCGGGACAGCGAAATTACACCCTACGAGCAGTACTTC
clone size: .; J gene: TRBJ2-3; CDR3 length: 15; V gene: TRBV6-6; D gene: TRBD2; CDR3 protein: CASSYSGLAGSTQYF; CDR3 DNA: TGTGCCAGCAGTTACTCGGGACTAGCGGGGAGTACGCAGTATTTT
clone size: .; J gene: TRBJ2-2; CDR3 length: 14; V gene: TRBV7-2; D gene: .; CDR3 protein: CASSLAAGTGELFF; CDR3 DNA: TGTGCCAGCAGCTTAGCGGCGGGGACCGGGGAGCTGTTTTTT
clone size: .; J gene: TRBJ2-3; CDR3 length: 13; V gene: TRBV25-1; D gene: TRBD1; CDR3 protein: CASTRQGPDTQYF; CDR3 DNA: TGTGCCAGCACGCGACAGGGCCCAGATACGCAGTATTTT
clone size: .; J gene: TRBJ1-1; CDR3 length: 12; V gene: TRBV30; D gene: .; CDR3 protein: CAWSPRNTEAFF; CDR3 DNA: TGTGCCTGGAGTCCCAGGAACACTGAAGCTTTCTTT
clone size: .; J gene: TRBJ1-1; CDR3 length: 14; V gene: TRBV5-8; D gene: .; CDR3 protein: CASSLGGREFEAFF; CDR3 DNA: TGTGCCAGCAGCCTCGGGGGGCGGGAATTTGAAGCTTTCTTT
clone size: .; J gene: TRBJ2-3; CDR3 length: 12; V gene: TRBV6-1; D gene: .; CDR3 protein: CASSLTGDTQYF; CDR3 DNA: TGTGCCAGCAGTCTGACAGGAGATACGCAGTATTTT
clone size: .; J gene: TRBJ2-3; CDR3 length: 15; V gene: TRBV19; D gene: TRBD1; CDR3 protein: CASSIDRVGTDTQYF; CDR3 DNA: TGTGCCAGTAGTATTGACAGGGTAGGGACAGATACGCAGTATTTT
clone size: .; J gene: TRBJ1-1; CDR3 length: 15; V gene: TRBV5-5; D gene: TRBD1; CDR3 protein: CASYYLNRGVTEAFF; CDR3 DNA: TGTGCCAGCTACTACCTGAACAGGGGGGTCACTGAAGCTTTCTTT
clone size: .; J gene: TRBJ2-7; CDR3 length: 16; V gene: TRBV6-1; D gene: TRBD1; CDR3 protein: CASSETLDRSSYEQYF; CDR3 DNA: TGTGCCAGCAGTGAGACCTTGGACAGGAGCTCCTACGAGCAGTACTTC
clone size: .; J gene: TRBJ2-4; CDR3 length: 16; V gene: TRBV28; D gene: .; CDR3 protein: CASSPRGSLAKNIQYF; CDR3 DNA: TGTGCCAGCAGCCCTAGGGGATCACTAGCCAAAAACATTCAGTACTTC
clone size: .; J gene: TRBJ1-3; CDR3 length: 17; V gene: TRBV14; D gene: .; CDR3 protein: CASSQDPAGYPGNTIYF; CDR3 DNA: TGTGCCAGCAGCCAAGATCCCGCAGGCTACCCTGGAAACACCATATATTTT
clone size: .; J gene: TRBJ2-1; CDR3 length: 13; V gene: TRBV7-9; D gene: .; CDR3 protein: CASSLDSYNEQFF; CDR3 DNA: TGTGCCAGCAGCTTAGACAGCTACAATGAGCAGTTCTTC
clone size: .; J gene: TRBJ2-2; CDR3 length: 14; V gene: TRBV4-1; D gene: .; CDR3 protein: CASSRTVNTGELFF; CDR3 DNA: TGCGCCAGCAGCCGGACAGTAAACACCGGGGAGCTGTTTTTT
clone size: once; J gene: TRBJ2-3; CDR3 length: 16; V gene: TRBV18; D gene: TRBD2; CDR3 protein: CASSPPKREGGDTQYF; CDR3 DNA: TGTGCCAGCTCACCACCAAAGCGGGAGGGAGGAGATACGCAGTATTTT
clone size: once; J gene: TRBJ2-1; CDR3 length: 12; V gene: TRBV5-8; D gene: .; CDR3 protein: CASSSVVNEQFF; CDR3 DNA: TGTGCCAGCAGCTCGGTGGTCAATGAGCAGTTCTTC
clone size: .; J gene: TRBJ2-1; CDR3 length: 14; V gene: TRBV7-2; D gene: TRBD1; CDR3 protein: CASSEQGAQGEQFF; CDR3 DNA: TGTGCCAGCAGCGAACAGGGGGCGCAGGGTGAGCAGTTCTTC
clone size: .; J gene: TRBJ1-1; CDR3 length: 14; V gene: TRBV2; D gene: .; CDR3 protein: CASSPGRGSTEAFF; CDR3 DNA: TGTGCCAGCAGTCCGGGGAGAGGGAGCACTGAAGCTTTCTTT
clone size: .; J gene: TRBJ2-2; CDR3 length: 15; V gene: TRBV6-5; D gene: TRBD1; CDR3 protein: CASSLTGKNTGELFF; CDR3 DNA: TGTGCCAGCAGTTTGACAGGGAAAAACACCGGGGAGCTGTTTTTT
clone size: .; J gene: TRBJ2-7; CDR3 length: 17; V gene: TRBV27; D gene: TRBD2; CDR3 protein: CASSVLTSGGSSYEQYF; CDR3 DNA: TGTGCCAGCAGTGTACTGACTAGCGGGGGAAGCTCCTACGAGCAGTACTTC
clone size: once; J gene: TRBJ2-2; CDR3 length: 16; V gene: TRBV5-4; D gene: TRBD2; CDR3 protein: CASSLGTSGSPGELFF; CDR3 DNA: TGTGCCAGCAGCTTGGGGACTAGCGGGAGTCCAGGGGAGCTGTTTTTT
clone size: .; J gene: TRBJ2-7; CDR3 length: 15; V gene: TRBV29-1; D gene: .; CDR3 protein: CTRSKPGHPKYEQYF; CDR3 DNA: TGCACGCGATCCAAACCGGGACACCCCAAGTACGAGCAGTACTTC
clone size: .; J gene: TRBJ2-7; CDR3 length: 13; V gene: TRBV5-5; D gene: .; CDR3 protein: CASSLGPTGEQYF; CDR3 DNA: TGTGCCAGCAGCTTGGGCCCGACGGGAGAGCAGTACTTC
clone size: .; J gene: TRBJ2-7; CDR3 length: 14; V gene: TRBV6-5; D gene: TRBD1; CDR3 protein: CASSYSDRGDEQYF; CDR3 DNA: TGTGCCAGCAGTTACTCGGACAGGGGCGACGAGCAGTACTTC
clone size: .; J gene: TRBJ2-6; CDR3 length: 14; V gene: TRBV28; D gene: .; CDR3 protein: CASSPTGGANVLTF; CDR3 DNA: TGTGCCAGCAGTCCTACAGGTGGGGCCAACGTCCTGACTTTC
clone size: .; J gene: TRBJ2-3; CDR3 length: 15; V gene: TRBV19; D gene: TRBD1; CDR3 protein: CASSITGTATDTQYF; CDR3 DNA: TGTGCCAGTAGTATAACCGGGACAGCCACAGATACGCAGTATTTT
clone size: .; J gene: TRBJ1-1; CDR3 length: 15; V gene: TRBV19; D gene: .; CDR3 protein: CASSVKPGGGTEAFF; CDR3 DNA: TGTGCCAGTAGTGTAAAGCCGGGGGGTGGAACTGAAGCTTTCTTT
clone size: .; J gene: TRBJ2-7; CDR3 length: 13; V gene: TRBV25-1; D gene: .; CDR3 protein: CASSRTASGEQYF; CDR3 DNA: TGTGCCAGCAGCAGGACAGCTTCGGGAGAGCAGTACTTC
clone size: .; J gene: TRBJ2-1; CDR3 length: 14; V gene: TRBV7-8; D gene: .; CDR3 protein: CASSSRTSYNEQFF; CDR3 DNA: TGTGCCAGCAGCTCTCGGACATCCTACAATGAGCAGTTCTTC
clone size: .; J gene: TRBJ1-1; CDR3 length: 13; V gene: TRBV27; D gene: .; CDR3 protein: CASRPTLNTEAFF; CDR3 DNA: TGTGCCAGCAGACCCACACTGAACACTGAAGCTTTCTTT
clone size: .; J gene: TRBJ1-3; CDR3 length: 16; V gene: TRBV9; D gene: TRBD1; CDR3 protein: CASSGWTGGDGNTIYF; CDR3 DNA: TGTGCCAGCAGCGGATGGACAGGGGGCGACGGAAACACCATATATTTT
clone size: .; J gene: TRBJ2-7; CDR3 length: 13; V gene: TRBV30; D gene: TRBD1; CDR3 protein: CAWSGQGANEQYF; CDR3 DNA: TGTGCCTGGAGTGGTCAGGGGGCCAACGAGCAGTACTTC
clone size: .; J gene: TRBJ2-1; CDR3 length: 13; V gene: TRBV7-2; D gene: .; CDR3 protein: CASSFLEVNEQFF; CDR3 DNA: TGTGCCAGCAGCTTCCTGGAGGTCAATGAGCAGTTCTTC
clone size: once; J gene: TRBJ2-7; CDR3 length: 19; V gene: TRBV7-2; D gene: .; CDR3 protein: CASSKSRAPSHGAAYEQYF; CDR3 DNA: TGTGCCAGCAGTAAATCCCGGGCCCCCTCCCATGGGGCCGCCTACGAGCAGTACTTC
clone size: .; J gene: TRBJ2-5; CDR3 length: 17; V gene: TRBV5-1; D gene: TRBD2; CDR3 protein: CASRPTGTSGRAETQYF; CDR3 DNA: TGCGCCAGCAGACCTACCGGGACTAGCGGGAGAGCGGAGACCCAGTACTTC
clone size: .; J gene: TRBJ2-1; CDR3 length: 15; V gene: TRBV4-1; D gene: TRBD1; CDR3 protein: CASSKPGQGPNEQFF; CDR3 DNA: TGCGCCAGCAGCAAACCGGGACAGGGGCCCAATGAGCAGTTCTTC
clone size: .; J gene: TRBJ2-1; CDR3 length: 11; V gene: TRBV27; D gene: TRBD1; CDR3 protein: CASSPGTGEFF; CDR3 DNA: TGTGCCAGCAGTCCTGGGACAGGGGAGTTCTTC
clone size: .; J gene: TRBJ2-2; CDR3 length: 13; V gene: TRBV30; D gene: .; CDR3 protein: CAWSGRRAGELFF; CDR3 DNA: TGTGCCTGGAGTGGCCGGCGGGCCGGGGAGCTGTTTTTT
clone size: .; J gene: TRBJ2-3; CDR3 length: 13; V gene: TRBV2; D gene: TRBD1; CDR3 protein: CARGTGYTDTQYF; CDR3 DNA: TGTGCCAGGGGGACAGGGTACACAGATACGCAGTATTTT
clone size: .; J gene: TRBJ2-1; CDR3 length: 15; V gene: TRBV5-8; D gene: TRBD2; CDR3 protein: CASRLAGEIGNEQFF; CDR3 DNA: TGTGCCAGCAGGCTAGCGGGAGAGATCGGAAATGAGCAGTTCTTC
clone size: .; J gene: TRBJ1-1; CDR3 length: 13; V gene: TRBV19; D gene: .; CDR3 protein: CASSKGGSTEAFF; CDR3 DNA: TGTGCCAGTAGTAAGGGGGGGAGCACTGAAGCTTTCTTT
clone size: .; J gene: TRBJ2-7; CDR3 length: 15; V gene: TRBV2; D gene: TRBD1; CDR3 protein: CASSTTRTGNYEQYF; CDR3 DNA: TGTGCCAGCAGCACGACCAGGACAGGGAACTACGAGCAGTACTTC
clone size: .; J gene: TRBJ1-5; CDR3 length: 9; V gene: TRBV11-2; D gene: .; CDR3 protein: CASSGPQHF; CDR3 DNA: TGTGCCAGCTCCGGGCCCCAGCATTTT
clone size: .; J gene: TRBJ2-2; CDR3 length: 17; V gene: TRBV5-8; D gene: .; CDR3 protein: CASSLIYRASNTGELFF; CDR3 DNA: TGTGCCAGCAGCTTGATCTACAGGGCTTCGAACACCGGGGAGCTGTTTTTT
clone size: .; J gene: TRBJ2-1; CDR3 length: 12; V gene: TRBV7-9; D gene: .; CDR3 protein: CAGWGGSNEQFF; CDR3 DNA: TGTGCCGGGTGGGGTGGGAGCAATGAGCAGTTCTTC
clone size: .; J gene: TRBJ1-5; CDR3 length: 15; V gene: TRBV27; D gene: .; CDR3 protein: CASSLGQFSNQPQHF; CDR3 DNA: TGTGCCAGCAGCTTAGGACAGTTTAGCAATCAGCCCCAGCATTTT
clone size: .; J gene: TRBJ2-1; CDR3 length: 16; V gene: TRBV4-1; D gene: TRBD2; CDR3 protein: CASSQLGLAVYNEQFF; CDR3 DNA: TGCGCCAGCAGCCAACTGGGACTAGCGGTATACAATGAGCAGTTCTTC
clone size: .; J gene: TRBJ2-2; CDR3 length: 16; V gene: TRBV25-1; D gene: TRBD2; CDR3 protein: CASSVPSGANTGELFF; CDR3 DNA: TGTGCCAGCAGCGTCCCTAGCGGGGCGAACACCGGGGAGCTGTTTTTT
clone size: .; J gene: TRBJ1-4; CDR3 length: 18; V gene: TRBV9; D gene: TRBD1; CDR3 protein: CASSVGYIQGDKNEKLFF; CDR3 DNA: TGTGCCAGCAGCGTAGGGTATATTCAGGGGGACAAGAATGAAAAACTGTTTTTT
clone size: .; J gene: TRBJ2-1; CDR3 length: 16; V gene: TRBV28; D gene: TRBD2; CDR3 protein: CASSPATSGIRNEQFF; CDR3 DNA: TGTGCCAGCAGTCCAGCGACTAGCGGGATCAGGAATGAGCAGTTCTTC
clone size: .; J gene: TRBJ2-3; CDR3 length: 17; V gene: TRBV9; D gene: TRBD2; CDR3 protein: CASSVATREGPGDTQYF; CDR3 DNA: TGTGCCAGCAGCGTAGCTACTCGGGAGGGCCCGGGGGATACGCAGTATTTT
clone size: .; J gene: TRBJ2-5; CDR3 length: 15; V gene: TRBV5-4; D gene: .; CDR3 protein: CASSPDSGRVETQYF; CDR3 DNA: TGTGCCAGCAGCCCGGACAGCGGAAGGGTAGAGACCCAGTACTTC
clone size: .; J gene: TRBJ1-6; CDR3 length: 14; V gene: TRBV18; D gene: .; CDR3 protein: CASSPSGFNSPLHF; CDR3 DNA: TGTGCCAGCTCACCGTCGGGATTTAATTCACCCCTCCACTTT